The clone carrying this T cell receptor (beta chain) was picked up a small number of times. The antigen is undetermined. The sample belongs to a study of cytomegalovirus exposure and HLA in healthy donors. The germline gives CDR1 LGHNA, CDR2 YSLEER. This CDR3 has 17 amino acids. With V trimmed by 0 bases and J by 1 base, 2 bases remained unmatched. The PCR was carried out with 60 Vbeta primers and 13 Jbeta primers. TCRdb's table, derived via immunoSEQ multiplex PCR, lists solely in-frame clones and lacks some. The sample shows around 140,000 clones, approximately 79% of them seen only once. The study, taken as a whole, reports: A reported reduction in N-insertions relative to the 666-donor mean was seen in an Asian-associated ancestry cluster in a later analysis. The study designated 150 or so TCR beta chains cytomegalovirus-associated.

The chain employs TRBV4-3 and TRBJ2-1, with 11 bases that match TRBD2. Source material: PBMCs. The sequence derives from a man aged 50 to 60 in good health and CMV-seropositive. The CDR3 reads CASSQDRTSGSYNEQFF. DNA for the CDR3: TGCGCCAGCAGCCAAGATAGGACTAGCGGGTCCTACAATGAGCAGTTCTTC.